The next 12 T cell receptor beta chains were all read from a single sample in a study of shared clonotypes between healthy human individuals. Clones were sequenced by immunoSEQ multiplex PCR, and TCRdb holds only the in-frame ones, with some missing. The data show about 580,000 clones, 98% seen once. Selected positively for CCR7 and CD45RO-negative, naive CD8 cells excluded terminally differentiated effector memory CD45RA+ cells. Sequencing was performed on naive CD8+ T cells sorted from blood. The receptors originated from a man aged 30 to 45 in good health.

The chain links TRBV7-3 to TRBJ1-3; D remains unclear. Trimming pared 4 bases from V and 2 bases from J, leaving 9 bases between. The CDR3 runs to 14 residues. Per germline, CDR1 SGHTA and CDR2 FQGTGA. The CDR3 DNA follows: TGTGCCAGCAGCTCAAGGAATACTGGAAACACCATATATTTT. Translating it yields CASSSRNTGNTIYF.

This sequence joins TRBV29-1 and TRBJ1-4; D not certain. Trimming removed 5 bases at V and 8 bases at J, with 15 bases between. The CDR3 length is 13 residues. Per the germline V gene, CDR1 is SQVTM and CDR2 is ANQGSEA. The CDR3 region is CSVIERNYEKLFF. CDR3 in DNA: TGCAGCGTTATTGAGCGTAACTACGAAAAACTGTTTTTT.

This chain connects TRBV5-6 to TRBJ2-1; 12 bases are shared with TRBD2. CDR3 length: 16 amino acids. The germline V gene encodes CDR1 SGHDT and CDR2 YYEEEE. With 4 bases clipped from V and 8 bases from J, the junction kept 10 bases outside the gene matches. CDR3 nucleotides: TGTGCCAGCAGCATCCTAGCGGGAGGGCCGGGGCATGAGCAGTTCTTC. It encodes CASSILAGGPGHEQFF.

This chain connects TRBV29-1 to TRBJ2-1, with D perhaps matching TRBD1 or TRBD2 (5 bases each). Germline CDR1 SQVTM, CDR2 ANQGSEA. Trimming cost V 7 bases and J 0 bases, with 10 bases left between them. The CDR3 loop spans 13 amino acids. The CDR3 sequence is CSAVGGSYNEQFF. For the CDR3, the DNA is TGCAGCGCCGTTGGGGGCTCCTACAATGAGCAGTTCTTC.

The chain has TRBV25-1 and TRBJ2-3; 7 bases line up with TRBD1. CDR3 size: 14 residues. CDR1 is MGHDK and CDR2 is SYGVNS in the germline V gene. Trimming cost V 4 bases and J 0 bases; bases outside gene matches: 1. CDR3 region: CASSATGSTDTQYF. In DNA form, the CDR3 reads TGTGCCAGCAGTGCGACAGGGAGCACAGATACGCAGTATTTT.

The chain joins TRBV2 to TRBJ1-3; 12 bases are a match to TRBD1. The CDR3 length is 16 residues. The germline gives CDR1 SNHLY, CDR2 FYNNEI. V shed 3 bases and J 3 bases; nucleotides not matched to a gene: 3. CDR3 region: CASSEGQGASGNTIYF. The CDR3 DNA reads TGTGCCAGCAGTGAGGGACAGGGGGCGAGTGGAAACACCATATATTTT.

CDR3 in DNA: TGCAGCGTTGATGCTCTGCAAAGGACAGGGAGGGCTGAAGCTTTCTTT. It translates to CSVDALQRTGRAEAFF. The gene calls are TRBV29-1 and TRBJ1-1, with 8 bases aligning to TRBD1. The length of the CDR3 is 16 residues. CDR1 SQVTM and CDR2 ANQGSEA come from the germline V gene. With 3 bases clipped from V and 6 bases from J, the junction kept 15 bases outside the gene matches.

DNA of the CDR3: TGCAGCGTGAATATAGGGACAGGGGGGTTAAATGAGCAGTTCTTC. Translated: CSVNIGTGGLNEQFF. The rearrangement joins TRBV29-1 to TRBJ2-1, with 11 bases aligning to TRBD1. The ends lost 6 bases at V and 7 bases at J; junction bases unmatched: 11. Germline lookup yields CDR1 SQVTM and CDR2 ANQGSEA. The CDR3 has 15 residues.

The chain links TRBV28 to TRBJ2-1; D remains ambiguous. Trimming removed 2 bases at V and 0 bases at J, with 11 bases between. This CDR3 region has 16 residues. The germline V gene has CDR1 MDHEN and CDR2 SYDVKM. The CDR3 region is CASSLVARSSYNEQFF. In nucleotides, the CDR3 is TGTGCCAGCAGTTTAGTCGCGAGAAGCTCCTACAATGAGCAGTTCTTC.

The chain joins TRBV19 to TRBJ2-6; no reliable D call. Trimming shortened V by 3 bases and J by 2 bases, and 8 bases separated the two germline ends. The CDR3 covers 15 residues. Per the germline V gene, CDR1 is LNHDA and CDR2 is SQIVND (reference sequence). The CDR3 loop reads CASSIPSPGANVLTF. DNA for the CDR3: TGTGCCAGTAGTATCCCTTCCCCTGGGGCCAACGTCCTGACTTTC.

V usage is TRBV27 and J usage is TRBJ2-1, with 11 nucleotides matching TRBD2. CDR3 length: 16 residues. Losses at the gene ends were 1 base for V and 4 bases for J; bases not matched to a gene: 3. The germline V gene has CDR1 MNHEY and CDR2 SMNVEV (reference sequence). CDR3: CASSLLAGGMYNEQFF. CDR3 nucleotides: TGTGCCAGCAGTTTATTAGCGGGAGGGATGTACAATGAGCAGTTCTTC.

This rearrangement joins TRBV9 to TRBJ1-2; weak D call: TRBD1 (5 bases). CDR1 and CDR2 from the germline V gene are SGDLS and YYNGEE. V dropped 0 bases and J dropped 6 bases, with 15 bases sitting between them. The CDR3 runs 15 residues. This CDR3 is CASSVVGLALDGYTF. CDR3 in DNA: TGTGCCAGCAGCGTAGTGGGACTAGCCCTGGATGGCTACACCTTC.